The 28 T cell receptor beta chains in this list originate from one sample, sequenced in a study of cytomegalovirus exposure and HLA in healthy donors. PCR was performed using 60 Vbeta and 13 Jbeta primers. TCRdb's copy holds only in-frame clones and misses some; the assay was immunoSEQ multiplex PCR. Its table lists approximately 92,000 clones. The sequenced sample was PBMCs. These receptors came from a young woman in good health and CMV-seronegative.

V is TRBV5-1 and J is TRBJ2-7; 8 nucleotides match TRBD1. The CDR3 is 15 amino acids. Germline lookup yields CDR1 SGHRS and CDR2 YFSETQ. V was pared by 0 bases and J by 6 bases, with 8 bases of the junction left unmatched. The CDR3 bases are TGCGCCAGCAGCTTGGAACGCGACAGGGGCGGCGAGCAGTACTTC. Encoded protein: CASSLERDRGGEQYF.

The CDR3 nucleotides read TGTGCCAGCAGCCAAGACAATGGCGGGGGGGGTACCGGGGAGCTGTTTTTT. This codes for CASSQDNGGGGTGELFF. The V and J genes are TRBV4-2 and TRBJ2-2, with 9 bases fitting TRBD2. Germline assignment: CDR1 LGHNA and CDR2 YNFKEQ. The CDR3 consists of 17 residues. The J segment lost 5 bases and the V segment lost 0 bases, leaving 7 bases of the junction unmatched.

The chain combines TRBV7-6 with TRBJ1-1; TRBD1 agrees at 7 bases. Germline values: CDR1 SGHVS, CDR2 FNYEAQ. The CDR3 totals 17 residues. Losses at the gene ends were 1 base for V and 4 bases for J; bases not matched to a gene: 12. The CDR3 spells CASSLGVLWTGGTEAFF. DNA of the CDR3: TGTGCCAGCAGCTTAGGCGTTCTCTGGACAGGAGGCACTGAAGCTTTCTTT.

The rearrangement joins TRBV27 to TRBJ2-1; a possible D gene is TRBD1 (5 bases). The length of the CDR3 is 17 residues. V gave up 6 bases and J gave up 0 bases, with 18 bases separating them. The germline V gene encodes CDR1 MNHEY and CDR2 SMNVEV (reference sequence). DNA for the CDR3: TGTGCCAGCAGCTCCTGGAAAGACAGCCTCTCCTACAATGAGCAGTTCTTC. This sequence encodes CASSSWKDSLSYNEQFF.

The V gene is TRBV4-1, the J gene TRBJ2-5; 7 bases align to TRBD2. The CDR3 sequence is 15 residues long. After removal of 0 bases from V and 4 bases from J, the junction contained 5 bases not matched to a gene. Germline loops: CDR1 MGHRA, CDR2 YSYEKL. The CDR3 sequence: CASSQDPTSLETQYF. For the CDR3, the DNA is TGCGCCAGCAGCCAAGATCCGACTAGCCTAGAGACCCAGTACTTC.

The CDR3 spells CASSYRTGSSTDTQYF. The CDR3 nucleotides are TGTGCCAGCAGTTACCGGACAGGGAGTAGCACAGATACGCAGTATTTT. The chain uses TRBV6-6 and TRBJ2-3; 8 bases fit TRBD1. Trimming removed 2 bases from V and 0 bases from J; junction bases left unmatched: 4. Germline V gene data show CDR1 as MNHNY and CDR2 as SVGAGI (reference sequence). This CDR3 is 16 amino acids long.

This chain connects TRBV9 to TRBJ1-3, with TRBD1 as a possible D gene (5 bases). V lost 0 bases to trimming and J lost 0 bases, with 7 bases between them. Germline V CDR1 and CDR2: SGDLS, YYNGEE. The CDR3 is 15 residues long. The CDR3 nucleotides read TGTGCCAGCAGCGTAGACAGGTTCTCTGGAAACACCATATATTTT. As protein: CASSVDRFSGNTIYF.

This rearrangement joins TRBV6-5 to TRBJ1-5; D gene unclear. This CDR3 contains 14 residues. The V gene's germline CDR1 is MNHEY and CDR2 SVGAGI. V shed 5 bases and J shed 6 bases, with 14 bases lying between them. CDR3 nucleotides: TGTGCCAGCAGTGAGGAAGGCAGTAGTCAGCCCCAGCATTTT. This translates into CASSEEGSSQPQHF.

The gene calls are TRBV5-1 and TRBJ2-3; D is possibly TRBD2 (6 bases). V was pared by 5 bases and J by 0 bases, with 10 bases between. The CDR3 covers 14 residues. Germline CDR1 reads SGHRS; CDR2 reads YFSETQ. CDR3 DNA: TGCGCCAGCAGGGCAGGGACTAGCACAGATACGCAGTATTTT. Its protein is CASRAGTSTDTQYF. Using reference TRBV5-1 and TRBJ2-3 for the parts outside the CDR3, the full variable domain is KAGVTQTPRYLIKTRGQQVTLSCSPISGHRSVSWYQQTPGQGLQFLFEYFSETQRNKGNFPGRFSGRQFSNSRSEMNVSTLELGDSALYLCASRAGTSTDTQYFGPGTRLTVL.

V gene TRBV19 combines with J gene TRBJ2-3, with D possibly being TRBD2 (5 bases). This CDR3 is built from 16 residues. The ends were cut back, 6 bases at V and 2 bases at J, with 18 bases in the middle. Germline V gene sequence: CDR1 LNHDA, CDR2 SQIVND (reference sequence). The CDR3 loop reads CASRGSGLGPTDTQYF. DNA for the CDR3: TGTGCCAGTAGAGGATCGGGGTTGGGCCCCACAGATACGCAGTATTTT.

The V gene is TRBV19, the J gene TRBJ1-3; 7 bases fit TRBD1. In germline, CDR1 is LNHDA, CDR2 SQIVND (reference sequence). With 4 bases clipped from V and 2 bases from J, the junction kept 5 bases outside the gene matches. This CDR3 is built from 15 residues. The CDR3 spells CASSTYGQAGNTIYF. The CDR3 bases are TGTGCCAGTAGTACTTACGGACAGGCTGGAAACACCATATATTTT.

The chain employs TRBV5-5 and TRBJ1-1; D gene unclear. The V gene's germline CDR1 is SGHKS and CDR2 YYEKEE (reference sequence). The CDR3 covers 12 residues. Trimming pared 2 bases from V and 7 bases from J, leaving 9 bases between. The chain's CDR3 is CASSLNSREAFF. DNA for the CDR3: TGTGCCAGCAGCTTAAACAGCCGTGAAGCTTTCTTT.

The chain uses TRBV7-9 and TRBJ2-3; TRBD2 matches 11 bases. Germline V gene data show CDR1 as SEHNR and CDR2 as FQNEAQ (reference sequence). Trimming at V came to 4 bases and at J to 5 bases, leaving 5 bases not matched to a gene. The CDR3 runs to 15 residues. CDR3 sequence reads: CASSYASGGIDTQYF. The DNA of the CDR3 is TGTGCCAGCAGCTACGCTAGCGGGGGGATAGATACGCAGTATTTT. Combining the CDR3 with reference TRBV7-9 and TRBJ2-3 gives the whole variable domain DTGVSQNPRHKITKRGQNVTFRCDPISEHNRLYWYRQTLGQGPEFLTYFQNEAQLEKSRLLSDRFSAERPKGSFSTLEIQRTEQGDSAMYLCASSYASGGIDTQYFGPGTRLTVL.

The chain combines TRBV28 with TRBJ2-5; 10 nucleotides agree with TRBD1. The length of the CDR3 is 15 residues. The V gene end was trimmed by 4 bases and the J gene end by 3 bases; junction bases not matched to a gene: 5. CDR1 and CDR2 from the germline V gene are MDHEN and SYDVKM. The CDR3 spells CASSSSGTGEETQYF. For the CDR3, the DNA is TGTGCCAGCAGTTCTTCAGGGACAGGGGAAGAGACCCAGTACTTC.

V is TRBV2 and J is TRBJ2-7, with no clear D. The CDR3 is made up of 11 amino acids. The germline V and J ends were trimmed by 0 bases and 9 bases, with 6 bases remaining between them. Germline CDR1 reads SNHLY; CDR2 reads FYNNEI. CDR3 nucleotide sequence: TGTGCCAGCAGTGAAGCGCGTACGCAGTACTTC. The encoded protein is CASSEARTQYF. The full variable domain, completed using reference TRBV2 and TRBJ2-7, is EPEVTQTPSHQVTQMGQEVILRCVPISNHLYFYWYRQILGQKVEFLVSFYNNEISEKSEIFDDQFSVERPDGSNFTLKIRSTKLEDSAMYFCASSEARTQYFGPGTRLTVT.

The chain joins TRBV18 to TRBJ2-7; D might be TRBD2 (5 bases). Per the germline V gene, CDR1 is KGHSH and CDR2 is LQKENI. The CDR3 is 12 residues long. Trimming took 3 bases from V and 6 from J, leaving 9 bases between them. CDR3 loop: CASSPTGFEQYF. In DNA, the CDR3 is TGTGCCAGCTCACCCACGGGATTCGAGCAGTACTTC.

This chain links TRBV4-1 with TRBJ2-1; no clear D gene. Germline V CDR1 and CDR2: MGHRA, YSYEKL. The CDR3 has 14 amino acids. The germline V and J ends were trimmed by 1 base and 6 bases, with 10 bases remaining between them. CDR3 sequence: CASSQALRGNEQFF. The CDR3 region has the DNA TGCGCCAGCAGCCAAGCGCTCCGAGGCAATGAGCAGTTCTTC.

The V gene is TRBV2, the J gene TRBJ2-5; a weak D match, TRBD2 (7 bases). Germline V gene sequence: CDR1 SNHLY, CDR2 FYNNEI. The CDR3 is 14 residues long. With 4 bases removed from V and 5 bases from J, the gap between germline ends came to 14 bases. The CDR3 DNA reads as TGTGCCAGCAGTGGGAGGGGGGGCGTCGAGACCCAGTACTTC. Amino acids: CASSGRGGVETQYF.

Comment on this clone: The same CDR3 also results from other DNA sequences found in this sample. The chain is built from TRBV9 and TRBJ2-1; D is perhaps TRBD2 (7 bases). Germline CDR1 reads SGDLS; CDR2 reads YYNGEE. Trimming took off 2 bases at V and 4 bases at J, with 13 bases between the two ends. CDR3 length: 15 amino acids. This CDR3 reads CASSVGGQVYNEQFF. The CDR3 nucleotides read TGTGCCAGCAGCGTCGGGGGGCAGGTTTACAATGAGCAGTTCTTC.

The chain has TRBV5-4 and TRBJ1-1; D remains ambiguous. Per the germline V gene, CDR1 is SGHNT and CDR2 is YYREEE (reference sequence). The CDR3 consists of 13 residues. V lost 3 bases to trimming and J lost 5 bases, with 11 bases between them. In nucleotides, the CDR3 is TGTGCCAGCAGCTCCACCTTCGGGACTGAAGCTTTCTTT. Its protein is CASSSTFGTEAFF.

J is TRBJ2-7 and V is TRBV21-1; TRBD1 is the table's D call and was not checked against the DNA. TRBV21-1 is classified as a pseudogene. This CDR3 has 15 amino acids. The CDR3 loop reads CASKGMGMTNYEQYF. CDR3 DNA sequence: TGTGCCAGCAAAGGTATGGGCATGACAAACTACGAGCAGTACTTC.

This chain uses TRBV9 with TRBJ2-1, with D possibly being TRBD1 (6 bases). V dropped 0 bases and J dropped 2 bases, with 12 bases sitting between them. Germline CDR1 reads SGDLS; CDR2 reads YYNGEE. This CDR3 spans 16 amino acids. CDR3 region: CASSVEGVGTYNEQFF. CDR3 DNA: TGTGCCAGCAGCGTAGAGGGGGTTGGGACCTACAATGAGCAGTTCTTC.

The CDR3 loop is CASSPQGASGNTIYF. For the CDR3, the DNA is TGTGCCAGCAGCCCCCAGGGTGCTTCGGGAAACACCATATATTTT. The rearrangement uses TRBV7-8 and TRBJ1-3; TRBD1 is a possible D gene (5 bases). CDR1 is SGHVS and CDR2 is FQNEAQ in the germline V gene. The V end lost 5 bases, the J end lost 4 bases, and 15 bases lay between the germline ends. The CDR3 extends over 15 amino acids.

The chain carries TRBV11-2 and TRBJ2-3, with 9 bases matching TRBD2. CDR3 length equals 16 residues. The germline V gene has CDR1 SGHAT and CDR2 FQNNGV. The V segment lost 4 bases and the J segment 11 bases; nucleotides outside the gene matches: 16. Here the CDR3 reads CASSSLVASGEYGQYF. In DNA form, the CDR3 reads TGTGCCAGCAGCTCACTCGTAGCTAGCGGGGAATATGGGCAGTATTTT.

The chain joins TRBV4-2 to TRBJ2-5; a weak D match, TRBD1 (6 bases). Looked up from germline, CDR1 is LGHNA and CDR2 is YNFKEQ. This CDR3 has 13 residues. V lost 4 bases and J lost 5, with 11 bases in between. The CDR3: CASSPQGRETQYF. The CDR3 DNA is TGTGCCAGCAGCCCACAGGGACGCGAGACCCAGTACTTC.

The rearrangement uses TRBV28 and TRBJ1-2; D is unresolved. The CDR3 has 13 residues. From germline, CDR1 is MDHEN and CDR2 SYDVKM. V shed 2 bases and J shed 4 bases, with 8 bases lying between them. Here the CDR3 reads CASSLVQTYGYTF. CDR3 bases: TGTGCCAGCAGTTTAGTACAGACCTATGGCTACACCTTC.

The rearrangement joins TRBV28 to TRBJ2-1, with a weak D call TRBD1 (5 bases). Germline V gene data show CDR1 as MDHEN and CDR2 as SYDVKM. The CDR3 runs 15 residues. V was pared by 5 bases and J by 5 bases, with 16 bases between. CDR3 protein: CASSLGVVLHNEQFF. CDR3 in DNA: TGTGCCAGCAGTCTAGGGGTCGTCCTCCACAATGAGCAGTTCTTC.

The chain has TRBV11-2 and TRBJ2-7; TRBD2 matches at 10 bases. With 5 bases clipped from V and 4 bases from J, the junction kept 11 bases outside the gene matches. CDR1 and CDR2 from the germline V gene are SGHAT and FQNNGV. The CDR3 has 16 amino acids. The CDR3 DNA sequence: TGTGCCAGCAGCCCCATTGCTCGGACTAGCGGTTACGAGCAGTACTTC. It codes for CASSPIARTSGYEQYF.